This passage covers 19 T cell receptor beta chains from one sample sequenced in a study of shared clonotypes between healthy human individuals. Libraries were prepared by immunoSEQ multiplex PCR; TCRdb keeps only in-frame clonotypes and omits some of them. The sample contains over a million clones, 96% of which appear only once. The sample was naive CD4+ T cells sorted from blood. This sample's subset: CD45RA+ positively selected. The origin of the receptors is a young man in good health.

With respect to this clone: The sample contains more than one DNA sequence encoding this CDR3. The rearrangement links TRBV5-4 to TRBJ1-2, with a weak D call TRBD1 (5 bases). The germline V gene encodes CDR1 SGHNT and CDR2 YYREEE (reference sequence). The length of the CDR3 is 13 residues. V shed 2 bases and J shed 3 bases, with 8 bases lying between them. DNA for the CDR3: TGTGCCAGCAGCTTAGCCAGGGACTATGGCTACACCTTC. Translated: CASSLARDYGYTF. Full variable domain (outside the CDR3, taken from reference TRBV5-4 and TRBJ1-2): ETGVTQSPTHLIKTRGQQVTLRCSSQSGHNTVSWYQQALGQGPQFIFQYYREEENGRGNFPPRFSGLQFPNYSSELNVNALELDDSALYLCASSLARDYGYTFGSGTRLTVV.

This chain connects TRBV28 to TRBJ2-7, with a possible D match to TRBD1 (6 bases). Germline V gene data show CDR1 as MDHEN and CDR2 as SYDVKM. There are 16 residues in the CDR3. Trimming took off 2 bases at V and 0 bases at J, with 14 bases between the two ends. CDR3 nucleotides: TGTGCCAGCAGTTTAAGGGGGATCAGCGTCTCCTACGAGCAGTACTTC. Encoded protein: CASSLRGISVSYEQYF.

The chain employs TRBV9 and TRBJ2-3; 14 nucleotides line up with TRBD2. Germline CDR1 SGDLS, CDR2 YYNGEE. This CDR3 comprises 17 residues. V lost 4 bases to trimming and J lost 3 bases; unmatched junction nucleotides: 7. The CDR3 is CASSLRTSGRITDTQYF. In DNA form, the CDR3 reads TGTGCCAGCAGCCTGAGGACTAGCGGGAGGATAACAGATACGCAGTATTTT.

This clone was seen just once. J is TRBJ1-1 and V is TRBV28; D gene ambiguous. V gave up 2 bases and J gave up 3 bases, with 10 bases separating them. The V gene's germline CDR1 is MDHEN and CDR2 SYDVKM. The CDR3 runs to 14 residues. The CDR3 nucleotides read TGTGCCAGCAGTTTAATTAGGGTATACACTGAAGCTTTCTTT. It codes for CASSLIRVYTEAFF.

V and J are TRBV28 and TRBJ2-7; perhaps TRBD1 as D (6 bases). Looked up from germline, CDR1 is MDHEN and CDR2 is SYDVKM. This CDR3 contains 15 residues. The V gene lost 3 bases and the J gene lost 2 bases, with 14 bases spanning the gap. The CDR3 loop is CASSLESGTTYEQYF. CDR3 bases: TGTGCCAGCAGTTTGGAGTCAGGGACAACCTACGAGCAGTACTTC.

V and J are TRBV19 and TRBJ2-2; a possible D gene is TRBD1 (5 bases). CDR3 length: 15 residues. Looked up from germline, CDR1 is LNHDA and CDR2 is SQIVND (reference sequence). Trimming removed 3 bases from V and 2 bases from J, with 10 bases in between. CDR3 loop: CASSIGQTNTGELFF. CDR3 coding DNA: TGTGCCAGTAGTATTGGACAAACCAACACCGGGGAGCTGTTTTTT.

The gene calls are TRBV30 and TRBJ1-5; a weak D match, TRBD1 (6 bases). The germline V gene has CDR1 GTSNPN and CDR2 SVGIG (reference sequence). The CDR3 spans 14 residues. Trimming stripped 2 bases from V and 7 bases from J, with 15 bases between. The CDR3 coding sequence is TGTGCCTGGAGTTTGACAGGACCCGGGCAGCCCCAGCATTTT. Translating it yields CAWSLTGPGQPQHF.

Concerning this clone itself: Other nucleotide sequences in the sample specify the same CDR3. The chain links TRBV30 to TRBJ1-2, with a possible D match to TRBD1 (6 bases). V was cut by 3 bases and J by 7 bases, with 6 bases left in between. The CDR3 is 10 residues long. Germline V CDR1 and CDR2: GTSNPN, SVGIG (reference sequence). Here the CDR3 DNA reads TGTGCCTGGAGACAGGGTGGCTACACCTTC. This codes for CAWRQGGYTF.

The chain is built from TRBV5-1 and TRBJ2-2; unclear D gene. This CDR3 region has 14 residues. Germline values: CDR1 SGHRS, CDR2 YFSETQ. The ends were cut back, 4 bases at V and 7 bases at J, with 14 bases in the middle. The CDR3 reads CASSPFGEDGELFF. CDR3 DNA sequence: TGCGCCAGCAGCCCCTTCGGTGAGGACGGGGAGCTGTTTTTT.

The chain is built from TRBV5-4 and TRBJ2-3; D is ambiguous. The CDR3 extends over 12 amino acids. Looked up from germline, CDR1 is SGHNT and CDR2 is YYREEE (reference sequence). Trimming shortened V by 6 bases and J by 7 bases, and 12 bases separated the two germline ends. This chain's CDR3 is CASNSPANTQYF. The CDR3 bases are TGTGCCAGCAACTCACCCGCTAATACGCAGTATTTT.

As DNA, the CDR3 is TGTGCCATCCGGGACGGGAGGCTTCAGCCCCAGCATTTT. Its translation is CAIRDGRLQPQHF. The genes are TRBV6-1 and TRBJ1-5; tentatively, D is TRBD1 (5 bases). V lost 10 bases, J lost 6 bases, and 16 bases lay in between. Germline CDR1 is MNHNS and CDR2 is SASEGT. The CDR3 has 13 amino acids.

This chain connects TRBV27 to TRBJ2-7; 10 bases are a match to TRBD2. Trimming removed 6 bases from V and 2 bases from J; junction bases left unmatched: 4. The CDR3 loop spans 14 amino acids. Germline loops: CDR1 MNHEY, CDR2 SMNVEV (reference sequence). This chain's CDR3 is CASRASGGTYEQYF. CDR3 DNA: TGTGCCAGCAGAGCTAGCGGGGGTACCTACGAGCAGTACTTC.

CDR3 DNA sequence: TGTGCCAGCAGTGTTAACTCCCTTTCCTACGAGCAGTACTTC. It yields the protein CASSVNSLSYEQYF. The V gene is TRBV6-4, the J gene TRBJ2-7; D gene uncertain. Germline V CDR1 and CDR2: MRHNA, SNTAGT. This CDR3 is 14 amino acids long. The V and J ends lost 4 bases and 1 base respectively, with 11 bases between them.

Of note for this clone: Different DNA sequences within this sample yield the same CDR3. The V call is TRBV5-1, the J call TRBJ1-1; D is perhaps TRBD1 (6 bases). Germline CDR1 SGHRS, CDR2 YFSETQ. The CDR3 has 13 residues. V lost 4 bases and J lost 5, with 12 bases in between. CDR3 sequence reads: CASSLLGQTEAFF. The CDR3, as DNA: TGCGCCAGCAGCCTTCTCGGACAGACTGAAGCTTTCTTT.

V gene TRBV2 combines with J gene TRBJ2-3; D ambiguous. CDR1 and CDR2 from the germline V gene are SNHLY and FYNNEI. V was shortened by 5 bases and J by 0 bases, with 9 bases between the two germline ends. The CDR3 is 14 amino acids. Here the CDR3 DNA reads TGTGCCAGCAGTTCGGGTCTCAGCACAGATACGCAGTATTTT. Its translation is CASSSGLSTDTQYF. Full variable domain (outside the CDR3, taken from reference TRBV2 and TRBJ2-3): EPEVTQTPSHQVTQMGQEVILRCVPISNHLYFYWYRQILGQKVEFLVSFYNNEISEKSEIFDDQFSVERPDGSNFTLKIRSTKLEDSAMYFCASSSGLSTDTQYFGPGTRLTVL.

The J gene is TRBJ2-7, the V gene TRBV29-1, with D perhaps being TRBD1 or TRBD2 (5 bases each). The CDR3 covers 10 residues. Germline assignment: CDR1 SQVTM and CDR2 ANQGSEA. Trimming stripped 5 bases from V and 11 bases from J, with 13 bases between. Here the CDR3 DNA reads TGCAGCGTTCGGGACGCAACTGAGTACTTC. It specifies CSVRDATEYF.

The chain joins TRBV6-1 to TRBJ2-1, with 10 bases identical to TRBD2. This CDR3 is 15 amino acids long. The junction had 8 bases not matched to a gene; V was cut back by 6 bases and J by 6 bases. CDR1 MNHNS and CDR2 SASEGT come from the germline V gene. CDR3 protein: CASSVLAGVGNEQFF. The CDR3 nucleotides are TGTGCCAGCAGCGTTCTAGCGGGGGTTGGCAATGAGCAGTTCTTC.

This chain joins TRBV28 and TRBJ2-7; D remains unclear. V dropped 6 bases and J dropped 5 bases, with 17 bases sitting between them. Per the germline V gene, CDR1 is MDHEN and CDR2 is SYDVKM. The CDR3 contains 14 residues. The CDR3 loop is CASSPLGTTHEQYF. The CDR3, as DNA: TGTGCCAGCAGCCCCCTGGGCACAACCCACGAGCAGTACTTC.

The chain couples TRBV7-8 to TRBJ1-5; a possible D gene is TRBD1 (5 bases). Germline CDR1 is SGHVS and CDR2 is FQNEAQ. The CDR3 is 16 amino acids. V was trimmed by 5 bases and J by 2 bases, leaving 16 bases between them. This chain's CDR3 is CASSPGPGYGNQPQHF. The CDR3 nucleotides are TGTGCCAGCAGCCCAGGTCCAGGGTATGGCAATCAGCCCCAGCATTTT. Full variable domain (missing parts from reference TRBV7-8 and TRBJ1-5): GAGVSQSPRYKVAKRGQDVALRCDPISGHVSLFWYQQALGQGPEFLTYFQNEAQLDKSGLPSDRFFAERPEGSVSTLKIQRTQQEDSAVYLCASSPGPGYGNQPQHFGDGTRLSIL.